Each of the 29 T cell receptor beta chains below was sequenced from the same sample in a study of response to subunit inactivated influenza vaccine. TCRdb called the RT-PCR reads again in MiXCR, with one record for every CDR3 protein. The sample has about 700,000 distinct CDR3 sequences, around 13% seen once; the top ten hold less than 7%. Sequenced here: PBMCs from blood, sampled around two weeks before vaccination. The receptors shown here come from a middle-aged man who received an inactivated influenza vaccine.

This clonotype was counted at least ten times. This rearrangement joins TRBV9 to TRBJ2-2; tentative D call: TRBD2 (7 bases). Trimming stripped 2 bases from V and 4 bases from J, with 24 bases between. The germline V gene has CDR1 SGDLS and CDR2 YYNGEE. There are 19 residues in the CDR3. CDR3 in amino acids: CASSVSPGREGTTTGELFF. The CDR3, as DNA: TGTGCCAGCAGCGTCTCGCCGGGCAGGGAGGGGACAACCACCGGGGAGCTGTTTTTT.

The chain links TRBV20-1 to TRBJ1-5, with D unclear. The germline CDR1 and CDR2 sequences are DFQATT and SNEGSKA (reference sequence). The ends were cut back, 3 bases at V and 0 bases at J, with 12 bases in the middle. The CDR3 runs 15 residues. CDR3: CSASLEFNSNQPQHF. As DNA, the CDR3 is TGCAGTGCTAGTCTGGAGTTTAATAGCAATCAGCCCCAGCATTTT.

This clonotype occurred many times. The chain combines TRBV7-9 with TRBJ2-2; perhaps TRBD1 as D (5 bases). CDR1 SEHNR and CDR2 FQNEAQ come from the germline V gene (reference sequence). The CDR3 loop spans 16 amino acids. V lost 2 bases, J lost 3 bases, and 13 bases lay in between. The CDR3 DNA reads TGTGCCAGCAGCTTAAGACCCAGGGTGGACACCGGGGAGCTGTTTTTT. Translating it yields CASSLRPRVDTGELFF.

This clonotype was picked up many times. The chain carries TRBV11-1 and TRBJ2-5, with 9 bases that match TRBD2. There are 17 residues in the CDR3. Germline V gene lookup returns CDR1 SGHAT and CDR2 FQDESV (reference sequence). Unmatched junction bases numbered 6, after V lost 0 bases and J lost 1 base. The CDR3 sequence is CASSLAVAGALQETQYF. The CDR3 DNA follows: TGTGCCAGCAGCTTAGCGGTAGCGGGAGCCCTCCAAGAGACCCAGTACTTC. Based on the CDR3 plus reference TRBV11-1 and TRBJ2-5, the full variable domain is EAEVAQSPRYKITEKSQAVAFWCDPISGHATLYWYRQILGQGPELLVQFQDESVVDDSQLPKDRFSAERLKGVDSTLKIQPAELGDSAMYLCASSLAVAGALQETQYFGPGTRLLVL.

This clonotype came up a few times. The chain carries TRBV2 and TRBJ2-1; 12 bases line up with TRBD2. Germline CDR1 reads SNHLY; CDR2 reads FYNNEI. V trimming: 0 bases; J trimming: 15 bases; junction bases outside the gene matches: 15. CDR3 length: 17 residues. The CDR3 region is CASSEAGLAGPGLDRFF. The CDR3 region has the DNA TGTGCCAGCAGTGAAGCTGGACTAGCGGGGCCGGGGCTGGATCGGTTCTTC.

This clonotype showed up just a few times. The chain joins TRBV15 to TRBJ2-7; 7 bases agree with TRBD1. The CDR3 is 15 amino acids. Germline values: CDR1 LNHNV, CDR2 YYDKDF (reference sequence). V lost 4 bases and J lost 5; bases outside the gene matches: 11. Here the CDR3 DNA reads TGTGCCACCAGCAAAAGACAGGGCAATCACGACGAGCAGTACTTC. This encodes CATSKRQGNHDEQYF.

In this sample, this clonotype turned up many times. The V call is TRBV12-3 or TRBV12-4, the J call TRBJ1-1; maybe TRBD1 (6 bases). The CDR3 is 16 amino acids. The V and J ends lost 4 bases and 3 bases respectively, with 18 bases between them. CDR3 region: CASSYARGRSDTEAFF. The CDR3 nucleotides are TGTGCCAGCAGTTACGCCAGGGGACGGTCGGACACTGAAGCTTTCTTT.

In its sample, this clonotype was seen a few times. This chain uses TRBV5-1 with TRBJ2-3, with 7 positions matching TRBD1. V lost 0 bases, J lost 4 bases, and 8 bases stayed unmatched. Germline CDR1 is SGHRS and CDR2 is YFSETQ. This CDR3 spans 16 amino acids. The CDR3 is CASSLESQGVADTQYF. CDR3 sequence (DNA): TGCGCCAGCAGCTTGGAGTCTCAGGGGGTAGCAGATACGCAGTATTTT.

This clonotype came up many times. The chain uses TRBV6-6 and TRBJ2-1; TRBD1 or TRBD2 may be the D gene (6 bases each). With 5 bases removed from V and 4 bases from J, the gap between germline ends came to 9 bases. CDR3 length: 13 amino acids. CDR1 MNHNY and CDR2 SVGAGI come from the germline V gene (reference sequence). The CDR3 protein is CASSGGQYNEQFF. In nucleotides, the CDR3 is TGTGCCAGCAGTGGGGGGCAATACAATGAGCAGTTCTTC.

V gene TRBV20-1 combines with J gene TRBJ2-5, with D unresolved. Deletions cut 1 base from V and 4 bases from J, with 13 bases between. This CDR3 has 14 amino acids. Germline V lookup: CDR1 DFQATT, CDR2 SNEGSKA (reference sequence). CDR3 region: CSARGVSSTETQYF. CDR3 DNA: TGCAGTGCTAGAGGGGTTAGCTCGACAGAGACCCAGTACTTC.

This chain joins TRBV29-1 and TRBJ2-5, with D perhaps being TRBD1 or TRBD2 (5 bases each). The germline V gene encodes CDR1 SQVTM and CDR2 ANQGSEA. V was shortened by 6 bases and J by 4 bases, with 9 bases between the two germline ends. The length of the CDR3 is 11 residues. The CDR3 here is CSVGVRETQYF. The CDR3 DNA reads TGCAGCGTGGGGGTGCGAGAGACCCAGTACTTC.

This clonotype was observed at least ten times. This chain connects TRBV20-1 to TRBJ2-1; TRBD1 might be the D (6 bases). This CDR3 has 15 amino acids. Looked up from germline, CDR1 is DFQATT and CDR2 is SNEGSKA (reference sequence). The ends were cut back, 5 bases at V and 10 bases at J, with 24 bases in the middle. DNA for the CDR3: TGCAGTGCTCCTAACTACGATCAGGGGCGAAAGGAGCAGTTCTTC. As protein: CSAPNYDQGRKEQFF.

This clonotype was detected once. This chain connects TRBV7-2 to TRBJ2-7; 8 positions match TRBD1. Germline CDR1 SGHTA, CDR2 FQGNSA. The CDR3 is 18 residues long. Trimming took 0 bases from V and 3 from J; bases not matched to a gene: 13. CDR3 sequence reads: CASSLAPLDRGLNYEQYF. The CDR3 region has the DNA TGTGCCAGCAGCTTAGCTCCTCTAGACAGGGGATTAAACTACGAGCAGTACTTC.

The CDR3 DNA sequence: TGTGCCAGCAGTTACTCGACACCGAGGGCACTTGAAGCTTTCTTT. Translation: CASSYSTPRALEAFF. The chain has TRBV6-5 and TRBJ1-1; D uncertain. The V gene's germline CDR1 is MNHEY and CDR2 SVGAGI. The germline V and J ends were trimmed by 0 bases and 7 bases, with 15 bases remaining between them. This CDR3 has 15 amino acids.

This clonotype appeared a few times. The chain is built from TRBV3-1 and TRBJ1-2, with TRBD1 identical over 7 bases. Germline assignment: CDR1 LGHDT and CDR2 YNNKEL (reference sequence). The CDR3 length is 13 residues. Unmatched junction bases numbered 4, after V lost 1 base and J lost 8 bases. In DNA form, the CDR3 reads TGTGCCAGCAGCCAAGGGACAGGAAGGGGCTACACCTTC. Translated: CASSQGTGRGYTF.

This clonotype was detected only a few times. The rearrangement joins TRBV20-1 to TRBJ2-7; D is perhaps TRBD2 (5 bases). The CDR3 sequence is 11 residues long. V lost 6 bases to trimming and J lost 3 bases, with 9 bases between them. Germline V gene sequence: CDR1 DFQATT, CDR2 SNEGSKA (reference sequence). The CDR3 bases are TGCAGTGCCCCCGGACTCTACGAGCAGTACTTC. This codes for CSAPGLYEQYF.

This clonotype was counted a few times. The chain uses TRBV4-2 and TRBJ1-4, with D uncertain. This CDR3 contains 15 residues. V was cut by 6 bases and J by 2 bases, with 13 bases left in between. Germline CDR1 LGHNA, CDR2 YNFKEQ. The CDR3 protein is CASSRLVGTNEKLFF. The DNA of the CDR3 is TGTGCCAGCAGTAGGTTGGTGGGCACTAATGAAAAACTGTTTTTT.

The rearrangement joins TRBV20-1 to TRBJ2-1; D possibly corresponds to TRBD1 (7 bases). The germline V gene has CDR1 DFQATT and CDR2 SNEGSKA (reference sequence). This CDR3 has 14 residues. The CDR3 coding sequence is TGCCCAAAAGGCCGACAGGGAGGCTACAATGAGCAGTTCTTC. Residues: CPKGRQGGYNEQFF.

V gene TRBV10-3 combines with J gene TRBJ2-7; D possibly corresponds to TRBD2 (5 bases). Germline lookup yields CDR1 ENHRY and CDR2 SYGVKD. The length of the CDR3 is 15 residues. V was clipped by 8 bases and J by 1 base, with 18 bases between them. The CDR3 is CAILGEGQGSYEQYF. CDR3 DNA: TGTGCCATCCTAGGCGAGGGTCAAGGATCCTACGAGCAGTACTTC.

CDR3 coding DNA: TGTGCCAGCAGCCTTGGGACAGCGGAAAAACTGTTTTTT. It translates to CASSLGTAEKLFF. The rearrangement uses TRBV5-5 and TRBJ1-4, with TRBD1 matching over 7 bases. This CDR3 contains 13 residues. V was clipped by 4 bases and J by 8 bases; unmatched bases: 5. Germline-derived CDR1 and CDR2 are SGHKS and YYEKEE (reference sequence). Variable domain in full (rest from reference TRBV5-5 and TRBJ1-4): DAGVTQSPTHLIKTRGQQVTLRCSPISGHKSVSWYQQVLGQGPQFIFQYYEKEERGRGNFPDRFSARQFPNYSSELNVNALLLGDSALYLCASSLGTAEKLFFGSGTQLSVL.

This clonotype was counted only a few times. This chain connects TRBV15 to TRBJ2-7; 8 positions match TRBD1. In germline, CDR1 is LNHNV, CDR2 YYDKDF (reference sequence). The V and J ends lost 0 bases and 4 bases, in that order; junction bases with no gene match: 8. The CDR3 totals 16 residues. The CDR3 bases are TGTGCCACCAGCAGAGATAACCAGGGGGCTTCTTACGAGCAGTACTTC. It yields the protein CATSRDNQGASYEQYF.

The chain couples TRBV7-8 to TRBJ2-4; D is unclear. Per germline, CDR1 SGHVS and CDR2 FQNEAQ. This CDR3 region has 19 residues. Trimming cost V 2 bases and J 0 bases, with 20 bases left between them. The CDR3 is CASSLSSTAFPLAKNIQYF. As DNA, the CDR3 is TGTGCCAGCAGCTTATCGTCTACGGCTTTCCCGCTAGCCAAAAACATTCAGTACTTC.

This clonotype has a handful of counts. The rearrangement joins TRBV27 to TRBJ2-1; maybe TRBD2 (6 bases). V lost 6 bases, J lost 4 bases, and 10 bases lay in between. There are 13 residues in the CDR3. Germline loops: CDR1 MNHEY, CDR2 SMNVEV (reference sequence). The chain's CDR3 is CASRKGGYNEQFF. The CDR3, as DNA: TGTGCCAGCAGGAAGGGAGGATACAATGAGCAGTTCTTC.

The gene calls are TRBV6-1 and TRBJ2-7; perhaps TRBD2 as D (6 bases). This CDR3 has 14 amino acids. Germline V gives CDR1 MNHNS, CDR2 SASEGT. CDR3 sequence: CATEPGGSSYEQYF. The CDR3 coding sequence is TGTGCAACAGAGCCCGGGGGAAGCTCCTACGAGCAGTACTTC.

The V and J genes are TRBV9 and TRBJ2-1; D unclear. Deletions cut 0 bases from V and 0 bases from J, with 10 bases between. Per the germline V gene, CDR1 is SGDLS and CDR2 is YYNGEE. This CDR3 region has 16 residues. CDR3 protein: CASSVVGVSSYNEQFF. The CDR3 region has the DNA TGTGCCAGCAGCGTAGTTGGGGTTAGCTCCTACAATGAGCAGTTCTTC. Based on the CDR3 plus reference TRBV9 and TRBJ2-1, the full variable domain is DSGVTQTPKHLITATGQRVTLRCSPRSGDLSVYWYQQSLDQGLQFLIQYYNGEERAKGNILERFSAQQFPDLHSELNLSSLELGDSALYFCASSVVGVSSYNEQFFGPGTRLTVL.

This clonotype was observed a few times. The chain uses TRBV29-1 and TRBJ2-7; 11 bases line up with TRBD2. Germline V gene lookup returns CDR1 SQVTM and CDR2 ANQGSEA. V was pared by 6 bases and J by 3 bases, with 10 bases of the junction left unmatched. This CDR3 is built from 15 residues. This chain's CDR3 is CSVAGTSGPFYEQYF. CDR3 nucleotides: TGCAGCGTCGCCGGGACTAGCGGTCCCTTCTACGAGCAGTACTTC.

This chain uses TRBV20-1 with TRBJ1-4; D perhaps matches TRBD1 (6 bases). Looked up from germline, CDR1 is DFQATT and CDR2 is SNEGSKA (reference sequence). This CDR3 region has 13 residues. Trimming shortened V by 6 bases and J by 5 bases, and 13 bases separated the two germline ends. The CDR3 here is CSAAGAGNEKLFF. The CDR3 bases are TGCAGTGCCGCAGGGGCCGGGAATGAAAAACTGTTTTTT.

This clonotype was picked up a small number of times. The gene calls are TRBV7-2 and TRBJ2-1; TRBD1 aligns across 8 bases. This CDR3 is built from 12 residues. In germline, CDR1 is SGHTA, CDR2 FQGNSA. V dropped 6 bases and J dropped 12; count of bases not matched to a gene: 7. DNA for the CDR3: TGTGCCAGCAGTTCCGGGACAGGAACGCAGTTCTTC. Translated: CASSSGTGTQFF.

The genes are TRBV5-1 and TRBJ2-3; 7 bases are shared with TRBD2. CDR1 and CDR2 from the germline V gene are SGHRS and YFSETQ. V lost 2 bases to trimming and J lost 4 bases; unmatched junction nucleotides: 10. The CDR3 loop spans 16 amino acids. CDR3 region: CASSFSVGGSSDTQYF. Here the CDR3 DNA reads TGCGCCAGCAGCTTTTCCGTCGGCGGGAGCTCAGATACGCAGTATTTT.